This T cell receptor beta chain was retrieved from a study of tumor-infiltrating lymphocytes in primary liver carcinoma. About the study: These patients were men and women whose ages were 30 to 69 years. Study-level findings and limits: A significantly higher top-250-clone fraction was recorded for tumors than for blood (p = 0.039).

Germline CDR1 SQVTM, CDR2 ANQGSEA. The CDR3 totals 11 residues. Of note for this clonotype: Antigen unknown. The junction shows a germline mismatch at one end, possibly a read error.

They got blood RNA out of unsorted whole blood and also pulled out germline DNA. Donors were untreated and chronically infected with HBV. Synthesis of TCR beta cDNA was carried out from 500 ng total RNA with a constant-region primer. A slightly modified ARM-PCR protocol with three nested multiplex PCR rounds produced these TCR beta libraries. Rounds one and two of PCR, each of around 11 cycles, were primed with TRBV1-TRBV30 forward primers and a C-beta reverse primer. Each CDR3 protein gets one entry after TCRdb re-called the multiplex PCR reads with MiXCR. The sample comprises 300,000 to 350,000 distinct CDR3 sequences, around 60% of which are singletons, and 6.5% rests with the top ten.

The source material was peripheral blood. This chain links TRBV29-1 with TRBJ2-7; D remains unclear. This receptor was taken from a man aged 40-49 years with primary liver carcinoma and hepatitis B virus infection. Written as DNA, the CDR3 is TGCGGCGTCGAACTTATGGGCGAGCAGTACTTC. Residues: CGVELMGEQYF.